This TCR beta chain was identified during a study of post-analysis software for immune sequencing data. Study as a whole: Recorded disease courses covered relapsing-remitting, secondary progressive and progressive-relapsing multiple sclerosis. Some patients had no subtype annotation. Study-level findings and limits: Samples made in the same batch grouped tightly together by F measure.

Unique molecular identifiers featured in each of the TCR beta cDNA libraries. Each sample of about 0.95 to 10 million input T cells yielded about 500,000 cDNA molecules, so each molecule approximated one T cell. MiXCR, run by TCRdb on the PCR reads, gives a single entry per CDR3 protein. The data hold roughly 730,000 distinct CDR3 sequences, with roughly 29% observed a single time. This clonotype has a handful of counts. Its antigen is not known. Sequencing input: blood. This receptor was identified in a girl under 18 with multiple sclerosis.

CDR3 coding DNA: TGTGCCAGCAGCTTAGGCCTAGCGGGAGGGCGCGAGCAGTACTTC. This sequence encodes CASSLGLAGGREQYF. This chain joins TRBV7-2 and TRBJ2-7, with 12 positions matching TRBD2. Looked up from germline, CDR1 is SGHTA and CDR2 is FQGNSA. The CDR3 length is 15 residues. V trimming: 1 base; J trimming: 6 bases; junction bases outside the gene matches: 4.